The entry below gives a single T cell receptor (beta chain) sequence along with its context. The antigen is not known. This entry comes from a study of T cell repertoires in ileal Crohn's disease. In the study overall: All patients had surgery for stricturing (about 61%) or penetrating (roughly 39%) disease.

Each sample's TCRB immunosequencing used about 470 nanograms of biopsy DNA. The repertoire was sequenced with immunoSEQ multiplex PCR; TCRdb's copy has only in-frame clones and lacks some. Among 6,000 to 8,000 clones listed, more than 60% were seen once. The study's findings and limits: Mucosal expansions were suggested to be mainly CD8 T cells. Every patient over 26.8% clonality showed endoscopic recurrence.

This TCR came from an adult with Crohn's disease. Sequencing was performed on ileal tissue.

The CDR3 sequence: CSVDEAGLYNEQFF. Written as DNA, the CDR3 is TGCAGCGTTGATGAGGCGGGGCTCTACAATGAGCAGTTCTTC. J is TRBJ2-1 and V is TRBV29-1; D perhaps matches TRBD2 (6 bases). The CDR3 runs to 14 residues. The V gene lost 3 bases and the J gene lost 3 bases, with 12 bases spanning the gap. Germline V gene data show CDR1 as SQVTM and CDR2 as ANQGSEA.